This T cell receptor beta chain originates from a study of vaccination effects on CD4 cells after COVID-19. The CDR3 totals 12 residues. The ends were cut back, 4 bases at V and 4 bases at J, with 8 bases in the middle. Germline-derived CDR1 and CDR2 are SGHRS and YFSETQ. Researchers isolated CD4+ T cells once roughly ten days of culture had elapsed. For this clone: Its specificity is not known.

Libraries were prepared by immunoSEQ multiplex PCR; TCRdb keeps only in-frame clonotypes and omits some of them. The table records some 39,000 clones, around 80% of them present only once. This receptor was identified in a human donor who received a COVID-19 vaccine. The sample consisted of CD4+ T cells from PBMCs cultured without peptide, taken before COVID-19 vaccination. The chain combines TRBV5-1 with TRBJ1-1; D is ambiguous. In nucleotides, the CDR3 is TGCGCCAGCAGCCTTCGGGGCACTGAAGCTTTCTTT. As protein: CASSLRGTEAFF.